A selection of T cell receptor beta chains follows, all from one sample in a study of blood T cells in healthy people across ages. TCRdb processed the 5' RACE reads anew with MiXCR; each CDR3 protein has one entry. The data show around 820,000 distinct CDR3 sequences, with 20% to 25% seen just once and more than 3% held by the top ten. These data were also filed under a second study, of T cells of mothers and their children.

The sequencing input was blood. These receptors were taken from a boy under 18 in good health. Each CDR3 is given with its conserved first and last residue. A D gene is named only where the DNA matches it firmly. Clone sizes are given selectively: once, few, many, or a class where the clone is expanded.

d_call: .
v_call: TRBV28
j_call: TRBJ2-2
clone_size: few
cdr3_length: 16
cdr3_nt: TGTGCCTCGCGGCCAAGGGTCGGCCGGAACACCGGGGAGCTGTTTTTT
cdr3_aa: CASRPRVGRNTGELFF

d_call: .
v_call: TRBV4-3
j_call: TRBJ2-7
clone_size: few
cdr3_length: 13
cdr3_nt: TGCGCCAGCAGCCCGTCCCTTTCTTACGAGCAGTACTTC
cdr3_aa: CASSPSLSYEQYF

d_call: .
v_call: TRBV7-9
j_call: TRBJ1-6
clone_size: .
cdr3_length: 14
cdr3_nt: TGTGCCAGCAGGGGGCCTGTTCATAATTCACCCCTCCACTTT
cdr3_aa: CASRGPVHNSPLHF

d_call: TRBD1
v_call: TRBV30
j_call: TRBJ2-7
clone_size: .
cdr3_length: 15
cdr3_nt: TGTGCCTGGAAAACCGGGACAGGGGGAACCTACGAGCAGTACTTC
cdr3_aa: CAWKTGTGGTYEQYF

d_call: .
v_call: TRBV12-3/TRBV12-4
j_call: TRBJ2-5
clone_size: .
cdr3_length: 18
cdr3_nt: TGTGCCAGCAGTCCACGGCTCAAGGGGATTACCATACTAGAGACCCAGTACTTC
cdr3_aa: CASSPRLKGITILETQYF

d_call: TRBD2
v_call: TRBV7-3
j_call: TRBJ2-3
clone_size: .
cdr3_length: 18
cdr3_nt: TGTGCCAGCAGCTCCCAAACTGCGGGACTAGCGGGCACAGATACGCAGTATTTT
cdr3_aa: CASSSQTAGLAGTDTQYF

d_call: .
v_call: TRBV7-8
j_call: TRBJ1-4
clone_size: .
cdr3_length: 16
cdr3_nt: TGTGCCAGCAGCTTAGCTTGGGGCGAGGCTAATGAAAAACTGTTTTTT
cdr3_aa: CASSLAWGEANEKLFF

d_call: TRBD2
v_call: TRBV4-2
j_call: TRBJ2-1
clone_size: .
cdr3_length: 16
cdr3_nt: TGTGCCAGCAGCCCCTGGGCGGGAGCGAACTACAATGAGCAGTTCTTC
cdr3_aa: CASSPWAGANYNEQFF

d_call: .
v_call: TRBV20-1
j_call: TRBJ2-3
clone_size: .
cdr3_length: 14
cdr3_nt: TGCAGTGGGACCCGGGACACCAACACAGATACGCAGTATTTT
cdr3_aa: CSGTRDTNTDTQYF

d_call: .
v_call: TRBV9
j_call: TRBJ2-7
clone_size: .
cdr3_length: 13
cdr3_nt: TGTGCCAGCAGCGTAGCTCCCGGCTACCAGCAGTACTTC
cdr3_aa: CASSVAPGYQQYF

d_call: .
v_call: TRBV7-8
j_call: TRBJ2-1
clone_size: .
cdr3_length: 13
cdr3_nt: TGTGCCACCATCGGACACCTCTCCAATGAGCAGTTCTTC
cdr3_aa: CATIGHLSNEQFF

d_call: .
v_call: TRBV9
j_call: TRBJ2-7
clone_size: .
cdr3_length: 14
cdr3_nt: TGTGCCAGCAGCGTATTCTCGGTGGGATACGAGCAGTACTTC
cdr3_aa: CASSVFSVGYEQYF

d_call: .
v_call: TRBV7-8
j_call: TRBJ2-5
clone_size: .
cdr3_length: 15
cdr3_nt: TGTGCCAGCAGCTTAGACAGCCCCACCGGGGAGACCCAGTACTTC
cdr3_aa: CASSLDSPTGETQYF

d_call: TRBD2
v_call: TRBV4-1
j_call: TRBJ2-5
clone_size: few
cdr3_length: 15
cdr3_nt: TGCGCCAGCAGCCAATTAGGGACTACTGACGAGACCCAGTACTTC
cdr3_aa: CASSQLGTTDETQYF

d_call: TRBD1
v_call: TRBV10-3
j_call: TRBJ2-7
clone_size: .
cdr3_length: 15
cdr3_nt: TGTGCCATCAGTGAGAGGGACAGAGCTAACTACGAGCAGTACTTC
cdr3_aa: CAISERDRANYEQYF

d_call: .
v_call: TRBV19
j_call: TRBJ2-1
clone_size: few
cdr3_length: 14
cdr3_nt: TGTGCCAGTAGTATACGACTACCCTACGATGAGCAGTTCTTC
cdr3_aa: CASSIRLPYDEQFF

d_call: .
v_call: TRBV7-2
j_call: TRBJ2-5
clone_size: few
cdr3_length: 10
cdr3_nt: TGTGCCAGCAGCTTGAAGACCCAGTACTTC
cdr3_aa: CASSLKTQYF

d_call: .
v_call: TRBV6-2/TRBV6-3
j_call: TRBJ2-5
clone_size: .
cdr3_length: 16
cdr3_nt: TGTGCCAGCAGTTCCAATATTCGGGACAACCAAGAGACCCAGTACTTC
cdr3_aa: CASSSNIRDNQETQYF